The present entry profiles one T cell receptor beta chain with its context. This specimen belongs to a study of blood T cell repertoires in COVID-19. Looking at the study overall: Both acute and convalescent COVID-19 samples were obtained from the United States, Italy and Spain.

This CDR3 contains 15 residues. V trimming: 7 bases; J trimming: 5 bases; junction bases outside the gene matches: 8. Germline CDR1 is MNHEY and CDR2 is SVGAGI. Per the original data handling: Amplification with reference gene primers provided the estimates of nucleated cell counts. TCRdb's table, derived via immunoSEQ multiplex PCR, lists solely in-frame clones and lacks some. The DNA was the basis for D and trimming; V, J and clone size are from that table. The sample yields some 11,000 clones, approximately 87% seen once. The TCR comes from a human donor in a cohort sampled during active COVID-19. The V call is TRBV6-5, the J call TRBJ2-3; 11 nucleotides match TRBD2. The source material was peripheral blood. As DNA, the CDR3 is TGTGCCAGCACCCACCTAGCGGGAGGCAAAGATACGCAGTATTTT. It translates to CASTHLAGGKDTQYF.